This note documents a single T cell receptor beta chain sequence. This sample was taken from a study of T cells in Graves' hyperthyroidism and ophthalmopathy. For Graves' hyperthyroidism to be stable, ophthalmopathy could not progress within 18 months. Patients aged 18 to 65 had newly diagnosed hyperthyroidism lasting under 2 months. This CDR3 is 16 amino acids long. V lost 0 bases, J lost 5 bases, and 9 bases stayed unmatched. CDR1 and CDR2 (germline): SGDLS, YYNGEE. The CDR3 regions of TCR beta were amplified from RNA transcripts. RT-PCR in the first round (using the HTBI primer set) targeted the TCR CDR3. TCRdb fed the multiplex PCR reads into MiXCR, producing one record per CDR3 protein. The table lists 400,000 to 600,000 distinct CDR3 sequences, less than 25% of them singletons.

The chain uses TRBV9 and TRBJ2-7, with 9 bases aligning to TRBD1. The TCR comes from a young man with Graves' hyperthyroidism. The sequenced sample consisted of blood. The DNA for the CDR3 is TGTGCCAGCAGCGTAGGACCGACAGGGGGAATCGACGAGCAGTACTTC. Residues: CASSVGPTGGIDEQYF.